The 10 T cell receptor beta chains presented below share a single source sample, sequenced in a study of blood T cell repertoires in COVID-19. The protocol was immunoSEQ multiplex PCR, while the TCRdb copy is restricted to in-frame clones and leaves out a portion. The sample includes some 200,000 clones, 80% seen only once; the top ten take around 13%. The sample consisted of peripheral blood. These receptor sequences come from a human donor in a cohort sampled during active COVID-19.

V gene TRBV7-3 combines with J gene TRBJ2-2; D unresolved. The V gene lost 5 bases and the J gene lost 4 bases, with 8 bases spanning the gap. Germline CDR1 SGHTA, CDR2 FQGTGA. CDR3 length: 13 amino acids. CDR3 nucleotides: TGTGCCAGCAGCCCCGAGGTCACCGGGGAGCTGTTTTTT. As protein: CASSPEVTGELFF.

The CDR3 protein is CASSELWTGNTGELFF. CDR3 DNA: TGTGCCAGCAGTGAACTTTGGACAGGGAACACCGGGGAGCTGTTTTTT. The chain links TRBV6-4 to TRBJ2-2, with 7 bases lining up with TRBD1. Germline V gene sequence: CDR1 MRHNA, CDR2 SNTAGT. CDR3 size: 16 residues. V was clipped by 3 bases and J by 1 base; unmatched bases: 5.

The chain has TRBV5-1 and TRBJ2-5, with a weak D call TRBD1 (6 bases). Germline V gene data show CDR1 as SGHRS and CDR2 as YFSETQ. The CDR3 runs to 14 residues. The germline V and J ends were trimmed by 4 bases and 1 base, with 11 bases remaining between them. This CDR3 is CASSMGHSQETQYF. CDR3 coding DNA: TGCGCCAGCAGCATGGGACATTCCCAAGAGACCCAGTACTTC.

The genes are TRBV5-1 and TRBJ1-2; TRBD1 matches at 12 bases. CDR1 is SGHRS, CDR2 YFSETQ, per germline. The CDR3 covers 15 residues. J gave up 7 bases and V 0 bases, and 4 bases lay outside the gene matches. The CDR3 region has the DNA TGCGCCAGCAGCTTGGGGGACAGGGGGCCTGGTGGCTACACCTTC. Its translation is CASSLGDRGPGGYTF.

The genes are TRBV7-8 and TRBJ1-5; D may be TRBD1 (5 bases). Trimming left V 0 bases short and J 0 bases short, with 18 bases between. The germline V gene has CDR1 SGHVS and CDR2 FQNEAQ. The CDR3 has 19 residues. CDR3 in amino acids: CASSLAGREYFNSNQPQHF. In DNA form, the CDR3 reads TGTGCCAGCAGCTTAGCTGGCAGGGAATACTTTAATAGCAATCAGCCCCAGCATTTT.

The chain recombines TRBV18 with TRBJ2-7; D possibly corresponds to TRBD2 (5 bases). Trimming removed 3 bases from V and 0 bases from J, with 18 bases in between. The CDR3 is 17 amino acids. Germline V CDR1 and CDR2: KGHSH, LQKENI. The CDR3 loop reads CASSPLGLPPHSYEQYF. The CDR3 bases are TGTGCCAGCTCACCGCTCGGACTCCCACCTCACTCCTACGAGCAGTACTTC.

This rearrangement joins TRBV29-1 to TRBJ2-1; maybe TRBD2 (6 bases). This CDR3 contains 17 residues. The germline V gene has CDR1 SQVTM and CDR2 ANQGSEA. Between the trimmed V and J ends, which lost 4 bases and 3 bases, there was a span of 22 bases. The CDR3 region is CSVVDPAWAGSYNEQFF. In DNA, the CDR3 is TGCAGCGTTGTCGACCCCGCGTGGGCGGGAAGCTACAATGAGCAGTTCTTC.

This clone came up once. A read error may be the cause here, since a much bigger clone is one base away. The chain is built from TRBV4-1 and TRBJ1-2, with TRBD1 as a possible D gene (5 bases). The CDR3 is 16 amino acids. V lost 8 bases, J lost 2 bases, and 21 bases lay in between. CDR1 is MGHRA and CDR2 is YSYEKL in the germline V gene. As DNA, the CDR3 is TGCGCCAGCCAGAAGAGGACAACCCAAAGGAACTATGGCTACACCTTC. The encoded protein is CASQKRTTQRNYGYTF.

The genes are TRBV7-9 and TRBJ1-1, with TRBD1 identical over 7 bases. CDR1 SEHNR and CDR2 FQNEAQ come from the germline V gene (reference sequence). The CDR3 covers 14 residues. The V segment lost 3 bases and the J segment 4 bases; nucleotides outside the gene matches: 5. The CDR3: CASSFAQGGTEAFF. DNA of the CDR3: TGTGCCAGCAGCTTCGCGCAGGGGGGCACTGAAGCTTTCTTT.

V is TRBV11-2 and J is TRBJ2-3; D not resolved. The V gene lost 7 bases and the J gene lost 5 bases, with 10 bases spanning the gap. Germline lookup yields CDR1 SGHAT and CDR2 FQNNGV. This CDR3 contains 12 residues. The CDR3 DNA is TGTGCCAGCAAGCTAACCGGAGATACGCAGTATTTT. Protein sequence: CASKLTGDTQYF. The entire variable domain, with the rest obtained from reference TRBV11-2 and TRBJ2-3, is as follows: EAGVAQSPRYKIIEKRQSVAFWCNPISGHATLYWYQQILGQGPKLLIQFQNNGVVDDSQLPKDRFSAERLKGVDSTLKIQPAKLEDSAVYLCASKLTGDTQYFGPGTRLTVL.